The 15 T cell receptor beta chains given below trace back to one sample, sequenced in a study of T cell clones after liver transplantation. Here immunoSEQ multiplex PCR was the method, and the copy in TCRdb shows in-frame clones only, minus some. The sample carries 70,000 to 80,000 clones, over 85% recorded once. Sequencing used CD4+ T cells from blood, obtained before liver transplant. These receptors originate from a human donor who received a liver transplant.

The CDR3 loop reads CASSLPGTREVAQYF. The CDR3 DNA reads TGTGCCAGCAGCTTACCCGGGACACGGGAAGTGGCCCAGTACTTC. The chain employs TRBV5-6 and TRBJ2-5; D might be TRBD1 (6 bases). The CDR3 length is 15 residues. V dropped 2 bases and J dropped 9 bases, with 20 bases sitting between them. Germline loops: CDR1 SGHDT, CDR2 YYEEEE. The complete variable domain, with remaining parts taken from reference TRBV5-6 and TRBJ2-5, reads DAGVTQSPTHLIKTRGQQVTLRCSPKSGHDTVSWYQQALGQGPQFIFQYYEEEERQRGNFPDRFSGHQFPNYSSELNVNALLLGDSALYLCASSLPGTREVAQYFGPGTRLLVL.

About this clone: One junction end disagrees with the germline gene, perhaps due to a read error. V usage is TRBV18 and J usage is TRBJ2-7; D is uncertain. CDR3 length equals 14 residues. Germline V gives CDR1 KGHSH, CDR2 LQKENI. In DNA, the CDR3 is TGTGCCAGCGCACCGGAAACGGGCTTCTACGAGCAGTACTTC. Translation: CASAPETGFYEQYF.

The gene calls are TRBV6-5 and TRBJ1-1; 9 bases fit TRBD1. The CDR3 has 14 amino acids. In germline, CDR1 is MNHEY, CDR2 SVGAGI. V dropped 4 bases and J dropped 4; count of bases not matched to a gene: 4. DNA for the CDR3: TGTGCCAGCAGTTTCACAGGGGGCCCCACTGAAGCTTTCTTT. It encodes CASSFTGGPTEAFF.

V is TRBV5-4 and J is TRBJ2-6; 11 bases fit TRBD1. There are 17 residues in the CDR3. V lost 5 bases and J lost 2; bases outside the gene matches: 6. The germline CDR1 and CDR2 sequences are SGHNT and YYREEE (reference sequence). In nucleotides, the CDR3 is TGTGCCAGCAGTCCGGACAGGGGGCTAACTGGGGCCAACGTCCTGACTTTC. It codes for CASSPDRGLTGANVLTF.

The chain carries TRBV10-3 and TRBJ2-7; D might be TRBD2 (6 bases). From germline, CDR1 is ENHRY and CDR2 SYGVKD. The CDR3 is 16 amino acids. Trimming stripped 0 bases from V and 0 bases from J, with 12 bases between. The CDR3 is CAISESVLRDSYEQYF. The CDR3 DNA is TGTGCCATCAGTGAGTCGGTCTTGCGGGACTCCTACGAGCAGTACTTC.

V usage is TRBV27 and J usage is TRBJ1-1; the D gene is possibly TRBD1 (5 bases). CDR1 and CDR2 from the germline V gene are MNHEY and SMNVEV (reference sequence). The CDR3 runs 12 residues. Trimming cost V 4 bases and J 7 bases, with 10 bases left between them. The CDR3: CASSWRDGEAFF. For the CDR3, the DNA is TGTGCCAGCAGTTGGCGGGACGGTGAAGCTTTCTTT.

The gene calls are TRBV5-1 and TRBJ2-7, with D possibly being TRBD1 or TRBD2 (6 bases each). V gave up 4 bases and J gave up 3 bases, with 17 bases separating them. There are 15 residues in the CDR3. CDR1 and CDR2 (germline): SGHRS, YFSETQ. The CDR3 spells CASSVLGGGNYEQYF. The CDR3 DNA reads TGCGCCAGCAGCGTCTTGGGGGGCGGAAACTACGAGCAGTACTTC. Full variable domain (missing parts from reference TRBV5-1 and TRBJ2-7): KAGVTQTPRYLIKTRGQQVTLSCSPISGHRSVSWYQQTPGQGLQFLFEYFSETQRNKGNFPGRFSGRQFSNSRSEMNVSTLELGDSALYLCASSVLGGGNYEQYFGPGTRLTVT.

The chain has TRBV11-3 and TRBJ2-2; D is unresolved. Trimming shortened V by 3 bases and J by 5 bases, and 10 bases separated the two germline ends. Germline-derived CDR1 and CDR2 are SGHNT and YENEEA. The CDR3 has 14 residues. This CDR3 is CASSFSPATGELFF. Written as DNA, the CDR3 is TGTGCCAGCAGCTTCTCCCCGGCGACCGGGGAGCTGTTTTTT.

This clone was counted many times. The chain recombines TRBV5-1 with TRBJ2-5, with D tentatively TRBD1 (6 bases). Germline V CDR1 and CDR2: SGHRS, YFSETQ. The CDR3 has 14 residues. V shed 3 bases and J shed 2 bases, with 11 bases lying between them. The CDR3 DNA reads TGCGCCAGCAGCTACAGGGCTGCTCAAGAGACCCAGTACTTC. This codes for CASSYRAAQETQYF.

This clone has a single count. The rearrangement joins TRBV5-1 to TRBJ2-2; TRBD2 matches 12 bases. Germline assignment: CDR1 SGHRS and CDR2 YFSETQ. Trimming at V came to 3 bases and at J to 5 bases, leaving 5 bases not matched to a gene. The CDR3 contains 16 residues. The DNA of the CDR3 is TGCGCCAGCAGCTCAAGGACTAGCGGGGCGACCGGGGAGCTGTTTTTT. Amino acids: CASSSRTSGATGELFF.

The V and J genes are TRBV11-3 and TRBJ2-5, with D perhaps TRBD2 (5 bases). The CDR3 contains 11 residues. Deletions cut 10 bases from V and 6 bases from J, with 12 bases between. Germline assignment: CDR1 SGHNT and CDR2 YENEEA. The CDR3 DNA reads TGTGCCACCGGAGGAGGCAAGACCCAGTACTTC. Translated, it gives CATGGGKTQYF.

J is TRBJ2-7 and V is TRBV5-1, with 8 nucleotides matching TRBD2. CDR3 length: 14 amino acids. Germline V gene lookup returns CDR1 SGHRS and CDR2 YFSETQ. With 1 base clipped from V and 3 bases from J, the junction kept 3 bases outside the gene matches. Here the CDR3 DNA reads TGCGCCAGCAGCTTGTCGGGAGGGGACTACGAGCAGTACTTC. As protein: CASSLSGGDYEQYF.

V is TRBV5-1 and J is TRBJ2-1; 8 bases are shared with TRBD2. Germline V gene data show CDR1 as SGHRS and CDR2 as YFSETQ. This CDR3 spans 16 amino acids. V dropped 0 bases and J dropped 2; count of bases not matched to a gene: 4. The CDR3 nucleotides read TGCGCCAGCAGCTTGGTTGCGGGGGGAACCTACAATGAGCAGTTCTTC. Translating it yields CASSLVAGGTYNEQFF.

This clone has a single count. The chain has TRBV6-5 and TRBJ1-2, with TRBD1 as a possible D gene (6 bases). V dropped 5 bases and J dropped 3 bases, with 7 bases sitting between them. CDR3 length: 12 amino acids. The germline CDR1 and CDR2 sequences are MNHEY and SVGAGI. The CDR3 loop is CASSPGDYGYTF. Written as DNA, the CDR3 is TGTGCCAGCAGTCCAGGGGACTATGGCTACACCTTC.

The V gene is TRBV2, the J gene TRBJ1-4; 9 bases are a match to TRBD1. CDR1 is SNHLY, CDR2 FYNNEI, per germline. The trim removed 7 bases at V and 3 bases at J, leaving 3 bases unmatched. The CDR3 sequence is 14 residues long. As DNA, the CDR3 is TGTGCCAGCATTCGGGACAGGGCTAATGAAAAACTGTTTTTT. As protein: CASIRDRANEKLFF. Variable domain in full (rest from reference TRBV2 and TRBJ1-4): EPEVTQTPSHQVTQMGQEVILRCVPISNHLYFYWYRQILGQKVEFLVSFYNNEISEKSEIFDDQFSVERPDGSNFTLKIRSTKLEDSAMYFCASIRDRANEKLFFGSGTQLSVL.